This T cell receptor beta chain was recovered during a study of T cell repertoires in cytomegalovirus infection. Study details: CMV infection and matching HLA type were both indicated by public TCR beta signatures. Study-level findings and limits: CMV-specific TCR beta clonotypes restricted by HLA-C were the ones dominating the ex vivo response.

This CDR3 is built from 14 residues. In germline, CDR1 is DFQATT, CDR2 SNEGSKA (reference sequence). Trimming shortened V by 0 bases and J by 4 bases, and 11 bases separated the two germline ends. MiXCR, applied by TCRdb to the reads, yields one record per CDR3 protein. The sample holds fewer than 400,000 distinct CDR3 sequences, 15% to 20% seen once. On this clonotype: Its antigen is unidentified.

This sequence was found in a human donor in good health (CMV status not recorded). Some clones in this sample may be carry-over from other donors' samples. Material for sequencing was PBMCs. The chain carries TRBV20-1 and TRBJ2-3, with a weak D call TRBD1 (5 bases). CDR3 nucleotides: TGCAGTGCTAGAGATCGCAGGGTCCCAGATACGCAGTATTTT. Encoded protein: CSARDRRVPDTQYF.